A single sample gave rise to the 15 T cell receptor beta chains below, sequenced in a study of CD8+ T cells in alopecia areata. As the sequencing template, cDNA was produced by extracting RNA and reverse transcribing it. The data were produced by immunoSEQ multiplex PCR, yet TCRdb's version contains in-frame clones alone and is incomplete. Of 95,000 to 150,000 clones listed, around 63% are singletons. The treatment was: oral pan-JAK inhibitor, 5-10 mg twice daily. The sequencing used CD4+ T cells sorted from blood, collected at week 4, from a patient treated with tofacitinib. The receptors here all came from a human donor with alopecia areata.

The chain employs TRBV4-3 and TRBJ2-3; TRBD2 might be the D (6 bases). Germline V CDR1 and CDR2: LGHNA, YSLEER. The CDR3 is 15 amino acids. Trimming shortened V by 8 bases and J by 0 bases, and 15 bases separated the two germline ends. The CDR3 loop reads CASGPGRGSTDTQYF. The CDR3 bases are TGCGCCAGCGGCCCTGGGCGGGGTAGCACAGATACGCAGTATTTT.

The chain uses TRBV11-2 and TRBJ2-3; 11 nucleotides line up with TRBD2. V trimming: 5 bases; J trimming: 12 bases; junction bases outside the gene matches: 7. The CDR3 runs 13 residues. CDR1 and CDR2 (germline): SGHAT, FQNNGV. The CDR3: CASSPGLAGGQYF. The CDR3 nucleotides read TGTGCCAGCAGCCCAGGACTAGCGGGTGGACAGTATTTT.

The rearrangement joins TRBV29-1 to TRBJ2-7; perhaps TRBD2 as D (5 bases). V was trimmed by 4 bases and J by 1 base, leaving 14 bases between them. The CDR3 spans 14 residues. CDR1 SQVTM and CDR2 ANQGSEA come from the germline V gene. The CDR3, as DNA: TGCAGCGTTGTGTATGGAGGTCTGTCCTACGAGCAGTACTTC. This sequence encodes CSVVYGGLSYEQYF.

The chain joins TRBV29-1 to TRBJ2-1; no firm D call. Germline CDR1 SQVTM, CDR2 ANQGSEA. V dropped 4 bases and J dropped 7 bases, with 8 bases sitting between them. CDR3 length equals 11 residues. The CDR3 nucleotides read TGCAGCGTTGCTACCCGGAATGAGCAGTTCTTC. Translation gives CSVATRNEQFF.

The chain uses TRBV9 and TRBJ1-2, with TRBD1 as a possible D gene (6 bases). Germline values: CDR1 SGDLS, CDR2 YYNGEE. The V gene lost 2 bases and the J gene lost 9 bases, with 14 bases spanning the gap. The CDR3 is made up of 13 amino acids. The DNA of the CDR3 is TGTGCCAGCAGCGTGATGGGGGCGCAGCGCTACACCTTC. Amino acids: CASSVMGAQRYTF.

V and J are TRBV2 and TRBJ2-7; D gene ambiguous. With 2 bases removed from V and 3 bases from J, the gap between germline ends came to 11 bases. This CDR3 is built from 14 residues. Germline lookup yields CDR1 SNHLY and CDR2 FYNNEI. The CDR3 DNA reads TGTGCCAGCAGTGAATCAGGCTCTAGCTACGAGCAGTACTTC. Its protein is CASSESGSSYEQYF.

The chain links TRBV15 to TRBJ2-1; 9 nucleotides agree with TRBD1. This CDR3 comprises 16 residues. Trimming took 1 base from V and 7 from J; bases not matched to a gene: 8. In germline, CDR1 is LNHNV, CDR2 YYDKDF (reference sequence). DNA for the CDR3: TGTGCCACCAGCAGAGGTACGGGACAGGGTTGGAATGAGCAGTTCTTC. Translated, it gives CATSRGTGQGWNEQFF.

CDR3 bases: TGTGCCAGCAGCCAAACAGGGAGATCGAACACCGGGGAGCTGTTTTTT. Its protein is CASSQTGRSNTGELFF. The genes are TRBV27 and TRBJ2-2; D might be TRBD1 (6 bases). This CDR3 contains 16 residues. Trimming stripped 6 bases from V and 0 bases from J, with 14 bases between. Germline values: CDR1 MNHEY, CDR2 SMNVEV (reference sequence).

Of note for this clone: The junction differs from germline at one of its ends, possibly a read error. The chain employs TRBV5-4 and TRBJ2-5, with D maybe TRBD2 (6 bases). CDR1 SGHNT and CDR2 YYREEE come from the germline V gene (reference sequence). There are 15 residues in the CDR3. Here the CDR3 DNA reads TGCGCCAGCAGCCCGGGAGTCGTGGGGCAAGAGACCCAGTACTTC. Translation: CASSPGVVGQETQYF.

The J gene is TRBJ1-2, the V gene TRBV2; 9 bases agree with TRBD1. The CDR3 is 13 residues long. After removal of 6 bases from V and 4 bases from J, the junction contained 3 bases not matched to a gene. The germline V gene has CDR1 SNHLY and CDR2 FYNNEI. This CDR3 is CASSPGQGYGYTF. CDR3 DNA sequence: TGTGCCAGCAGCCCGGGACAGGGCTATGGCTACACCTTC. Together with reference TRBV2 and TRBJ1-2, the CDR3 gives the full variable domain: EPEVTQTPSHQVTQMGQEVILRCVPISNHLYFYWYRQILGQKVEFLVSFYNNEISEKSEIFDDQFSVERPDGSNFTLKIRSTKLEDSAMYFCASSPGQGYGYTFGSGTRLTVV.

This clone turned up a few times. J is TRBJ2-1 and V is TRBV25-1, with a tentative D call TRBD1 (5 bases). Germline V gene sequence: CDR1 MGHDK, CDR2 SYGVNS. Trimming removed 4 bases from V and 0 bases from J, with 19 bases in between. The length of the CDR3 is 18 residues. CDR3 sequence (DNA): TGTGCCAGCAGTGCTTTCAGGGCAGATTGGAGCTCCTACAATGAGCAGTTCTTC. Its translation is CASSAFRADWSSYNEQFF.

This clone has a single count. The chain employs TRBV11-2 and TRBJ1-4, with D unresolved. The CDR3 totals 13 residues. Per germline, CDR1 SGHAT and CDR2 FQNNGV. V lost 4 bases and J 9 bases, leaving 12 bases between the germline ends. CDR3 in DNA: TGTGCCAGCAGCTCGGCGGGGTATCAAAAACTGTTTTTT. Residues: CASSSAGYQKLFF.

The chain links TRBV5-1 to TRBJ1-1; no definite D call. The CDR3 consists of 13 residues. V lost 7 bases and J lost 0, with 10 bases in between. Germline CDR1 and CDR2: SGHRS and YFSETQ. The CDR3 loop is CASRETMNTEAFF. The CDR3 DNA sequence: TGCGCCAGCCGCGAGACCATGAACACTGAAGCTTTCTTT.

This sequence joins TRBV29-1 and TRBJ1-4, with TRBD1 identical over 9 bases. CDR3 length equals 14 residues. CDR1 is SQVTM and CDR2 is ANQGSEA in the germline V gene. The ends lost 6 bases at V and 6 bases at J; junction bases unmatched: 8. The CDR3 DNA reads TGCAGCGTGCAACCGGGGACAGGGCATGAAAAACTGTTTTTT. Translating gives CSVQPGTGHEKLFF.

The rearrangement uses TRBV29-1 and TRBJ2-3; D uncertain. Germline values: CDR1 SQVTM, CDR2 ANQGSEA. Trimming took off 6 bases at V and 2 bases at J, with 18 bases between the two ends. The CDR3 is 15 residues long. The CDR3 is CSVGFLREPTDTQYF. CDR3 nucleotides: TGCAGCGTAGGATTTCTCCGCGAGCCCACAGATACGCAGTATTTT.